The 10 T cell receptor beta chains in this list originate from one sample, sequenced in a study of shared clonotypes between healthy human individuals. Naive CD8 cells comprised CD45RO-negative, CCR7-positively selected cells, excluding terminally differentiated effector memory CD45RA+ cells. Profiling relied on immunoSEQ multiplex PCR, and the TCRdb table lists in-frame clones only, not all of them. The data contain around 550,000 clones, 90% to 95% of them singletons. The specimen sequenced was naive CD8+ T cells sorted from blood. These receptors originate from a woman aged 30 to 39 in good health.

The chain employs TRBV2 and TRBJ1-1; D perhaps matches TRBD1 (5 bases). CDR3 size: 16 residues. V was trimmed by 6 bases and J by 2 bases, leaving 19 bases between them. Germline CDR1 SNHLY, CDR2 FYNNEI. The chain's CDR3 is CASSSGVGILNTEAFF. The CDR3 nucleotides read TGTGCCAGCAGCTCGGGGGTGGGCATACTAAACACTGAAGCTTTCTTT.

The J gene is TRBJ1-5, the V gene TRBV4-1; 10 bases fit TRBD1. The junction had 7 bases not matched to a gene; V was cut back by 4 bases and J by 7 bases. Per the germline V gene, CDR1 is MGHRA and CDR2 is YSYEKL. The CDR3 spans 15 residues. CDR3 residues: CASSPRGTGVQPQHF. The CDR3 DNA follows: TGCGCCAGCAGCCCACGGGGGACAGGGGTGCAGCCCCAGCATTTT.

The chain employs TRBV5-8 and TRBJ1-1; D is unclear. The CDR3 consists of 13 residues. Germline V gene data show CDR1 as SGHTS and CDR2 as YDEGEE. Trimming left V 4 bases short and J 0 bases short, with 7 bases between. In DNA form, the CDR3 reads TGTGCCAGCAGCCCACGGATGAACACTGAAGCTTTCTTT. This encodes CASSPRMNTEAFF.

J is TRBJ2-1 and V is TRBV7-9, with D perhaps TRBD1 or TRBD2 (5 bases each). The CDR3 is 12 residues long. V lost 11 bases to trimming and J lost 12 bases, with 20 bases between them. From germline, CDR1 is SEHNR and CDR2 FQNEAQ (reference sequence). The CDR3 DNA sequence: TGTGCCTTAACGGGACGGGCCGAGGGGCAGTTCTTC. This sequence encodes CALTGRAEGQFF.

The CDR3 bases are TGTGCCCTTGGACTAGCGGGAGAGGGGGAGACCCAGTACTTC. Protein: CALGLAGEGETQYF. This sequence joins TRBV10-3 and TRBJ2-5, with 13 bases identical to TRBD2. CDR1 ENHRY and CDR2 SYGVKD come from the germline V gene. Trimming at V came to 11 bases and at J to 5 bases, leaving 8 bases not matched to a gene. The CDR3 covers 14 residues.

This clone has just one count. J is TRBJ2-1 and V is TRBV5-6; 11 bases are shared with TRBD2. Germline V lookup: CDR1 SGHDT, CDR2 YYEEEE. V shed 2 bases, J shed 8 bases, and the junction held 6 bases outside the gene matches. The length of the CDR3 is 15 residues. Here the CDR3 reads CASSFLTSGSYEQFF. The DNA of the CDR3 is TGTGCCAGCAGCTTTCTCACTAGCGGGAGCTATGAGCAGTTCTTC.

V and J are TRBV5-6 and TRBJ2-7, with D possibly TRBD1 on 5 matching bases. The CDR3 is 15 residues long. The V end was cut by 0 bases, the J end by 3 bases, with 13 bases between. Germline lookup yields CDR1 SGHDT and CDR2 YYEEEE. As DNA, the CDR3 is TGTGCCAGCAGCTTGGCCCAGGGAAATATCTACGAGCAGTACTTC. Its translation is CASSLAQGNIYEQYF.

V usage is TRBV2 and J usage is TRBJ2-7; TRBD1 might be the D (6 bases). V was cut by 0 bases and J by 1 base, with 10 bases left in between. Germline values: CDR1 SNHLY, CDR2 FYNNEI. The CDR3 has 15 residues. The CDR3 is CASSEAGTPSYEQYF. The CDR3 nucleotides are TGTGCCAGCAGTGAAGCAGGGACACCTTCCTACGAGCAGTACTTC.

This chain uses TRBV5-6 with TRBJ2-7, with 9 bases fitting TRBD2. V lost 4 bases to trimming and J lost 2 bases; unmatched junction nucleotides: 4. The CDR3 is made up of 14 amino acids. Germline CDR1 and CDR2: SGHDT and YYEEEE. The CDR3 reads CASSMGLATYEQYF. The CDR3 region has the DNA TGTGCCAGCAGCATGGGACTAGCTACCTACGAGCAGTACTTC.

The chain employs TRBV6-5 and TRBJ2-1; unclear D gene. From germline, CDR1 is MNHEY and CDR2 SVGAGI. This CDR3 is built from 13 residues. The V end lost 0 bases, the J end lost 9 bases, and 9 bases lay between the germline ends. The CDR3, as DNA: TGTGCCAGCAGTTACTCCCCAGTGGGTGAGCAGTTCTTC. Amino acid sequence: CASSYSPVGEQFF.